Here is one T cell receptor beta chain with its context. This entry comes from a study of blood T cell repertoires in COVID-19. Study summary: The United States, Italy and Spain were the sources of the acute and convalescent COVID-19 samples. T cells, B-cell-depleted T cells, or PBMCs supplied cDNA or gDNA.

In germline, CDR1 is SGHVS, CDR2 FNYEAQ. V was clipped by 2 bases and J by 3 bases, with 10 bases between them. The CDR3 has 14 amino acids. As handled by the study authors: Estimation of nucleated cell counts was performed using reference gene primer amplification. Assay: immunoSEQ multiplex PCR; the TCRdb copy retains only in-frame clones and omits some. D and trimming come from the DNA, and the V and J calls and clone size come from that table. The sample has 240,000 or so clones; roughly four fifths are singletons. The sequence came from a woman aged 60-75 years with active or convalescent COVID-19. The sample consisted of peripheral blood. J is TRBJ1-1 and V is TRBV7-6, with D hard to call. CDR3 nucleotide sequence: TGTGCCAGCAGCTTACTACCCGGGGACACTGAAGCTTTCTTT. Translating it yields CASSLLPGDTEAFF.